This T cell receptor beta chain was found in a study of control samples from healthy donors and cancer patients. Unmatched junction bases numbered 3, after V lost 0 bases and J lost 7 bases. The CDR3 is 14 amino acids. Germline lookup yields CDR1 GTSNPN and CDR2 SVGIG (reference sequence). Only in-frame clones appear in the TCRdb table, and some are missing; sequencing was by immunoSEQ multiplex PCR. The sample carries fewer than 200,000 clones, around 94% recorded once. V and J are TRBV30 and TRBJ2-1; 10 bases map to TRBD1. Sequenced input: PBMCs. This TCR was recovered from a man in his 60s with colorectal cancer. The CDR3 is CAWSVDRGQNEQFF. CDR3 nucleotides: TGTGCCTGGAGTGTTGACAGGGGGCAGAATGAGCAGTTCTTC.